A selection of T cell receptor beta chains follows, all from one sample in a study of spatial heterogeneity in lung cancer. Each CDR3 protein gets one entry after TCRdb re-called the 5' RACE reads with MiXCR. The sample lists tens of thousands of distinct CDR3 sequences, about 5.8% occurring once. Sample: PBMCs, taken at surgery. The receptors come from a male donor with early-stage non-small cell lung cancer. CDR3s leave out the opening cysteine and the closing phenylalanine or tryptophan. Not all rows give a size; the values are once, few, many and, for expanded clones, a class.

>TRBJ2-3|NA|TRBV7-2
ASSLARSVDTQY
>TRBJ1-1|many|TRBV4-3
ASSQVTGATEAF
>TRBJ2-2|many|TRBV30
AWGTADRGPTGELF
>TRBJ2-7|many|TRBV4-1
ASSLLLRTSGRSPYEQY
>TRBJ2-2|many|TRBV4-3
ASSQDQGDNTGELF
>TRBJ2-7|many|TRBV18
ASSPSAGTGPTIVSYEQY
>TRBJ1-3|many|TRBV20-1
SAIPTGGSGNTIY
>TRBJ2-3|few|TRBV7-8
ASSPDGGPADTQY
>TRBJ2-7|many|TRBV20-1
SARLAYEQY
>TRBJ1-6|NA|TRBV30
AWSDEWNSPLH
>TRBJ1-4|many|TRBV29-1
SVAVSNEKLF
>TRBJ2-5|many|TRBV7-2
ASSLVWAQETQY
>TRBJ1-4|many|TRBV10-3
AISGGTGEKLF
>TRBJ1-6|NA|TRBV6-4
ASSPATYNSPLH
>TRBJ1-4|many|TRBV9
ASSVSGQPEKLF
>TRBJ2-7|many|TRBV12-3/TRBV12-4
ASSLSTGDYEQY
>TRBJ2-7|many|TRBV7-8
ASSLSGRAYEQY
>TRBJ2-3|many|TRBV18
ASSLDRGQWTQY
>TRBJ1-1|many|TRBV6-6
ASSYPPRGASVLAANTEAF
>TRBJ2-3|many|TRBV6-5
ASSYLASGSPDTQY
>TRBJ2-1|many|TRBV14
ASSSTSGSRYEQF
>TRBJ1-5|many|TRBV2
ASSEWWRGNQPQH
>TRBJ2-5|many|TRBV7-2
ASSLAGSPQETQY
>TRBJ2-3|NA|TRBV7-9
ASSLAIGGRAADTQY
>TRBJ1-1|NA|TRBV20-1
SAREWGQGNTEAF
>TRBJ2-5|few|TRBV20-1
SAPLGETQY
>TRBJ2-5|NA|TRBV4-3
ASSQELAGSGLRETQY
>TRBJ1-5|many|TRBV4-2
ASSQQEDPRQPQH